The 28 T cell receptor beta chains reported below all come from one sample, sequenced in a study of CD8 T cells in ankylosing spondylitis (dated by TCRdb to 2015 to 2018). The research as a whole found: Blood from ankylosing spondylitis patients appeared to be characterized by a TCR beta motif made up of eight highly homologous amino acid variants.

Their antigens are not known. The protocol used for the library was 5' RACE. The instrument given in TCRdb is Illumina HiSeq 2500. The raw public reads went through TCRdb reprocessing: fastp at Q25, MiXCR clone calling, in-frame beta chains kept. Every distinct CDR3 protein forms one entry, paired with its most common genes and DNA. In this sample the table shows approximately 300,000 distinct CDR3 sequences, roughly 8% of which occur a single time. The ten biggest clones cover 14% to 15% of the sample. Sequences were obtained from blood, either unsorted or a sorted T cell fraction (not recorded which). These receptors were taken from a male donor with ankylosing spondylitis.

This clonotype was detected a few times. The chain combines TRBV7-3 with TRBJ2-1; the match to TRBD2 covers 9 bases. The CDR3 is 16 amino acids. Germline trimming cut 0 bases from V and 2 bases from J; bases unmatched to any gene: 2. The V gene's germline CDR1 is SGHTA and CDR2 FQGTGA. CDR3 coding DNA: TGTGCCAGCAGCTTAACGGGCGGGAGGGCCTACAATGAGCAGTTCTTC. It encodes CASSLTGGRAYNEQFF.

The rearrangement joins TRBV5-1 to TRBJ2-6; 10 nucleotides agree with TRBD2. Germline CDR1 is SGHRS and CDR2 is YFSETQ. The CDR3 runs 17 residues. After removal of 4 bases from V and 0 bases from J, the junction contained 4 bases not matched to a gene. The CDR3: CASSPGLATSGANVLTF. The CDR3 coding sequence is TGCGCCAGCAGCCCGGGACTAGCGACCTCTGGGGCCAACGTCCTGACTTTC.

J is TRBJ2-1 and V is TRBV15; possible D gene TRBD2, 6 bases. Trimming shortened V by 1 base and J by 5 bases, and 12 bases separated the two germline ends. Germline V gives CDR1 LNHNV, CDR2 YYDKDF (reference sequence). This CDR3 region has 15 residues. The CDR3: CATSRGLARDNEQFF. CDR3 DNA: TGTGCCACCAGCAGAGGCCTAGCGCGAGACAATGAGCAGTTCTTC.

The chain has TRBV29-1 and TRBJ1-3, with D possibly being TRBD1 (6 bases). This CDR3 region has 14 residues. CDR1 is SQVTM and CDR2 is ANQGSEA in the germline V gene. V was shortened by 5 bases and J by 8 bases, with 19 bases between the two germline ends. CDR3 loop: CSVKSGGGADTIYF. As DNA, the CDR3 is TGCAGCGTTAAGTCCGGCGGGGGCGCGGACACCATATATTTT.

This chain joins TRBV12-3 or TRBV12-4 and TRBJ1-2; no reliable D call. The CDR3 spans 11 residues. V was shortened by 5 bases and J by 6 bases, with 7 bases between the two germline ends. The CDR3 bases are TGTGCCAGCAGTACCCGTGATGGCTACACCTTC. This codes for CASSTRDGYTF.

This clonotype was observed a few times. This chain uses TRBV7-9 with TRBJ2-3, with 9 positions matching TRBD2. This CDR3 comprises 16 residues. Germline V gives CDR1 SEHNR, CDR2 FQNEAQ (reference sequence). V dropped 4 bases and J dropped 2; count of bases not matched to a gene: 7. In DNA form, the CDR3 reads TGTGCCAGCAGCTACTGGACTAGCGTTAACACAGATACGCAGTATTTT. This sequence encodes CASSYWTSVNTDTQYF.

This clonotype was seen at least ten times. The chain links TRBV4-1 to TRBJ2-3, with D uncertain. V shed 1 base and J shed 3 bases, with 14 bases lying between them. Germline V CDR1 and CDR2: MGHRA, YSYEKL. This CDR3 region has 16 residues. CDR3 sequence reads: CASSQGYRVGTDTQYF. The DNA of the CDR3 is TGCGCCAGCAGCCAAGGCTATAGGGTGGGGACAGATACGCAGTATTTT.

The table lists this clonotype with a few counts. This chain connects TRBV7-9 to TRBJ2-3; 8 bases align to TRBD2. This CDR3 is 14 amino acids long. Germline trimming cut 5 bases from V and 6 bases from J; bases unmatched to any gene: 7. Germline CDR1 is SEHNR and CDR2 is FQNEAQ (reference sequence). CDR3 region: CASSQTSGLDTQYF. DNA of the CDR3: TGTGCCAGCAGCCAAACTAGCGGCCTGGATACGCAGTATTTT.

The V gene is TRBV12-3 or TRBV12-4, the J gene TRBJ2-7; D remains ambiguous. This CDR3 is built from 15 residues. V gave up 5 bases and J gave up 4 bases, with 18 bases separating them. CDR3 DNA: TGTGCCAGCAGTCCCGGGCCTCCCTCCCTTTACGAGCAGTACTTC. Residues: CASSPGPPSLYEQYF.

The chain combines TRBV25-1 with TRBJ1-6, with TRBD1 as a possible D gene (5 bases). The CDR3 covers 13 residues. Looked up from germline, CDR1 is MGHDK and CDR2 is SYGVNS. Trimming took 7 bases from V and 5 from J, leaving 9 bases between them. CDR3 DNA sequence: TGTGCCAGCATCGCGGGGGATAATTCACCCCTCCACTTT. Protein: CASIAGDNSPLHF.

In DNA form, the CDR3 reads TGCAGCGTTGGGGACAGGGGGCTCCCAGCACTATACGAGCAGTACTTC. It encodes CSVGDRGLPALYEQYF. The chain joins TRBV29-1 to TRBJ2-7; TRBD1 aligns across 12 bases. V lost 4 bases, J lost 4 bases, and 11 bases stayed unmatched. This CDR3 is built from 16 residues. Looked up from germline, CDR1 is SQVTM and CDR2 is ANQGSEA.

This clonotype turned up a few times. V gene TRBV11-3 combines with J gene TRBJ1-1; D uncertain. With 3 bases removed from V and 3 bases from J, the gap between germline ends came to 14 bases. The CDR3 contains 15 residues. Germline V gives CDR1 SGHNT, CDR2 YENEEA. CDR3 nucleotide sequence: TGTGCCAGCAGCTTCCCGCCCACTGGACACACTGAAGCTTTCTTT. It translates to CASSFPPTGHTEAFF. Filled out from reference TRBV11-3 and TRBJ1-1, the complete variable domain reads EAGVVQSPRYKIIEKKQPVAFWCNPISGHNTLYWYLQNLGQGPELLIRYENEEAVDDSQLPKDRFSAERLKGVDSTLKIQPAELGDSAVYLCASSFPPTGHTEAFFGQGTRLTVV.

The chain is built from TRBV29-1 and TRBJ2-7, with unresolved D. The V gene's germline CDR1 is SQVTM and CDR2 ANQGSEA. There are 18 residues in the CDR3. DNA for the CDR3: TGCAGGGGCAAGTCCCCCGGACGGTCCAATCTTCCCTCCTACGAGCAGTACTTC. Protein sequence: CRGKSPGRSNLPSYEQYF.

This chain uses TRBV2 with TRBJ1-6; D is unclear. Germline V gene data show CDR1 as SNHLY and CDR2 as FYNNEI. V dropped 5 bases and J dropped 5 bases, with 10 bases sitting between them. This CDR3 is built from 14 residues. CDR3 nucleotide sequence: TGTGCCAGCAGTAGACAAAGAAATAATTCACCCCTCCACTTT. Translating it yields CASSRQRNNSPLHF.

The chain joins TRBV5-1 to TRBJ2-7; unclear D gene. Looked up from germline, CDR1 is SGHRS and CDR2 is YFSETQ. V lost 5 bases and J lost 2, with 8 bases in between. The CDR3 sequence is 12 residues long. This CDR3 is CASRGLPYEQYF. As DNA, the CDR3 is TGCGCCAGCAGGGGCCTCCCCTACGAGCAGTACTTC.

Many counts were recorded for this clonotype. The chain uses TRBV12-3 or TRBV12-4 and TRBJ2-7, with D unresolved. V was clipped by 1 base and J by 4 bases, with 8 bases between them. This CDR3 is 13 amino acids long. CDR3 nucleotide sequence: TGTGCCAGCAGTTTAGAGGGTTGGTACGAGCAGTACTTC. Translated: CASSLEGWYEQYF.

The chain combines TRBV7-2 with TRBJ2-7, with D possibly being TRBD2 (5 bases). Deletions cut 5 bases from V and 7 bases from J, with 15 bases between. Per the germline V gene, CDR1 is SGHTA and CDR2 is FQGNSA. CDR3 length: 13 residues. This CDR3 is CASSPRAGEEQYF. CDR3 nucleotide sequence: TGTGCCAGCAGCCCCCGGGCCGGGGAAGAGCAGTACTTC.

This clonotype has a count of ten or more. The chain combines TRBV20-1 with TRBJ1-4; 9 nucleotides align to TRBD1. The CDR3 sequence is 15 residues long. Germline V lookup: CDR1 DFQATT, CDR2 SNEGSKA (reference sequence). V lost 0 bases, J lost 4 bases, and 3 bases stayed unmatched. The CDR3 here is CSARDPTGGNEKLFF. Written as DNA, the CDR3 is TGCAGTGCTAGAGACCCGACAGGGGGTAATGAAAAACTGTTTTTT.

The gene calls are TRBV10-3 and TRBJ1-1; no reliable D call. Germline V CDR1 and CDR2: ENHRY, SYGVKD. The V end was cut by 8 bases, the J end by 0 bases, with 10 bases between. The length of the CDR3 is 13 residues. This CDR3 reads CAIADAVNTEAFF. The CDR3, as DNA: TGTGCCATCGCGGACGCAGTGAACACTGAAGCTTTCTTT.

This sequence joins TRBV5-1 and TRBJ2-7; possible D gene TRBD2, 6 bases. The V and J ends lost 0 bases and 4 bases respectively, with 14 bases between them. The CDR3 runs to 15 residues. Germline V gene lookup returns CDR1 SGHRS and CDR2 YFSETQ. The CDR3 reads CASSLGVRDQYEQYF. In DNA form, the CDR3 reads TGCGCCAGCAGCTTGGGGGTGCGGGATCAATACGAGCAGTACTTC.

This clonotype has only a few counts. The chain couples TRBV27 to TRBJ2-7; TRBD1 agrees at 9 bases. Per germline, CDR1 MNHEY and CDR2 SMNVEV (reference sequence). CDR3 size: 13 residues. Trimming removed 2 bases from V and 7 bases from J; junction bases left unmatched: 3. CDR3 sequence: CASSLLQGAEQYF. For the CDR3, the DNA is TGTGCCAGCAGTTTACTACAGGGGGCTGAGCAGTACTTC.

This clonotype turned up a few times. The chain has TRBV7-7 and TRBJ2-7; D is tentatively TRBD1 or TRBD2 (6 bases each). The CDR3 extends over 15 amino acids. In germline, CDR1 is SSHAT, CDR2 FNYEAQ (reference sequence). The ends were cut back, 4 bases at V and 2 bases at J, with 15 bases in the middle. The chain's CDR3 is CASSSSGANTYEQYF. In DNA form, the CDR3 reads TGTGCCAGCAGCTCATCGGGGGCTAATACCTACGAGCAGTACTTC.

This clonotype was observed a few times. The chain has TRBV10-3 and TRBJ2-7, with 8 bases that match TRBD1. Germline CDR1 reads ENHRY; CDR2 reads SYGVKD. V lost 6 bases, J lost 0 bases, and 13 bases stayed unmatched. CDR3 size: 17 residues. CDR3 residues: CAIRNPGQAPSSYEQYF. In nucleotides, the CDR3 is TGTGCCATCAGGAACCCGGGACAGGCTCCGAGCTCCTACGAGCAGTACTTC.

The chain uses TRBV28 and TRBJ2-5; TRBD1 or TRBD2 may be the D gene (5 bases each). Germline-derived CDR1 and CDR2 are MDHEN and SYDVKM. Trimming shortened V by 11 bases and J by 7 bases, and 17 bases separated the two germline ends. CDR3 length: 12 amino acids. The CDR3 DNA is TGTGCCGCCGGGACCCGACACGGGACCCAGTACTTC. Translated, it gives CAAGTRHGTQYF.

V gene TRBV25-1 combines with J gene TRBJ2-2; possibly TRBD1 or TRBD2 for D (6 bases each). The CDR3 extends over 15 amino acids. The V end lost 7 bases, the J end lost 3 bases, and 15 bases lay between the germline ends. Germline assignment: CDR1 MGHDK and CDR2 SYGVNS. The CDR3 DNA follows: TGTGCCAGCACCTGGGGGGCGGCCGACACCGGGGAGCTGTTTTTT. Its protein product is CASTWGAADTGELFF.

Here the CDR3 reads CASSQETGLNTGELFF. The CDR3 DNA follows: TGCGCCAGCAGCCAAGAAACGGGACTAAACACCGGGGAGCTGTTTTTT. The chain employs TRBV4-1 and TRBJ2-2; 7 bases match TRBD2. V lost 0 bases and J lost 2; bases outside the gene matches: 3. Germline lookup yields CDR1 MGHRA and CDR2 YSYEKL. The CDR3 contains 16 residues.

This clonotype has at least ten counts. V is TRBV12-3 or TRBV12-4 and J is TRBJ1-1; D is unresolved. V was cut by 6 bases and J by 11 bases, with 13 bases left in between. The CDR3 extends over 11 amino acids. The CDR3: CASSTADWAFF. DNA for the CDR3: TGTGCCAGCAGCACCGCTGATTGGGCTTTCTTT.

This clonotype was observed a handful of times. The chain joins TRBV7-2 to TRBJ1-5, with D maybe TRBD1 (5 bases). The V and J ends lost 1 base and 4 bases respectively, with 11 bases between them. CDR1 and CDR2 from the germline V gene are SGHTA and FQGNSA. CDR3 length: 15 residues. The CDR3 sequence is CASSLGSGQNQPQHF. Here the CDR3 DNA reads TGTGCCAGCAGCTTAGGGTCAGGGCAAAATCAGCCCCAGCATTTT. The complete variable domain, with remaining parts taken from reference TRBV7-2 and TRBJ1-5, reads GAGVSQSPSNKVTEKGKDVELRCDPISGHTALYWYRQSLGQGLEFLIYFQGNSAPDKSGLPSDRFSAERTGGSVSTLTIQRTQQEDSAVYLCASSLGSGQNQPQHFGDGTRLSIL.